One T cell receptor (beta chain) is described in this entry. Its matching antigen is unknown. This record comes from a study of T-cell reconstitution after alpha-beta-depleted transplantation in children. Findings and caveats of the study: It was newly produced T cells that mostly accounted for T-cell counts and diversity one year after transplant. It was surviving recipient T cells and thymic progenitors that gave some patients high TCRbeta diversity at day 60.

The TCRbeta library incorporated unique molecular identifiers. TCRdb processed the PCR reads anew with MiXCR; each CDR3 protein has one entry. In the table there are approximately 980,000 distinct CDR3 sequences, about 31% of which are singletons. This TCR was recovered from a boy under two years old who had a stem cell transplant for SCID, so the T cells may come from the graft donor. The specimen was PBMCs, mostly from graft donor cells, collected 360 days after TCRalphabeta/CD19-depleted stem cell transplant.

This CDR3 reads CASSIAGRTYYNEQFF. The CDR3 DNA reads TGTGCCAGTAGTATTGCAGGACGGACCTATTACAATGAGCAGTTCTTC. The rearrangement joins TRBV19 to TRBJ2-1; D is unclear. The CDR3 sequence is 16 residues long. Trimming removed 3 bases from V and 4 bases from J, with 16 bases in between. Germline values: CDR1 LNHDA, CDR2 SQIVND (reference sequence).